This T cell receptor (beta chain) appears in the sequencing data of a study of identical twins. Everyone who gave samples was a healthy Caucasian. This clonotype came up once. A much larger clone differs by one base, so this may be a read error. The CDR3 covers 14 residues. Germline V gene lookup returns CDR1 LGHDT and CDR2 YNNKEL (reference sequence). TCRdb analysed the 5' RACE reads with MiXCR anew, one entry per CDR3 protein. The sample yields around 1.7 million distinct CDR3 sequences, less than 40% seen once. This rearrangement joins TRBV3-1 to TRBJ2-1; D remains ambiguous. The DNA end favors TRBJ2-7, so the J call may be wrong. Material for sequencing was cord blood. This clonotype was obtained from a newborn girl in good health. CDR3 sequence (DNA): TGTGCCAGCAGCCAAGGTTTGTTGTACAATGAGCAGTACTTC. Encoded protein: CASSQGLLYNEQYF.